These T cell receptor beta chains were read from a single sample in a study of T cell clonotyping in hematopoietic cell transplantation. Measured with immunoSEQ multiplex PCR; TCRdb has only the in-frame clones, and not every one. This sample has around 19,000 clones, with around 77% found just once. The sample here was peripheral blood mononuclear cells, taken before stem cell transplant. These receptors all come from a man in his fifties or sixties with acute myeloid leukemia. Some clones in this sample may be carry-over from other donors' samples. CDR3s include the opening cysteine and the closing phenylalanine or tryptophan. The D gene is left open where the match is weak. For some rows the clone size is stated as once, few or many, or as a class when expanded; others skip it.

clone_size	v_call	d_call	j_call	cdr3_aa	cdr3_nt
once	TRBV7-3	.	TRBJ2-2	CASSLKQGVTGELFF	TGTGCCAGCAGCTTAAAACAGGGTGTCACCGGGGAGCTGTTTTTT
.	TRBV9	.	TRBJ1-3	CASSAGRISGNTIYF	TGTGCCAGCAGCGCAGGACGGATCTCTGGAAACACCATATATTTT
.	TRBV25-1	.	TRBJ2-7	CASSEYFSYEQYF	TGTGCCAGCAGTGAGTACTTCTCCTACGAGCAGTACTTC
.	TRBV5-1	TRBD1	TRBJ2-3	CASSLDRGDTQYF	TGCGCCAGCAGCTTGGACAGGGGAGATACGCAGTATTTT
few	TRBV6-5	.	TRBJ1-1	CASRDRMGTEAFF	TGTGCCAGCAGAGATAGGATGGGGACTGAAGCTTTCTTT
.	TRBV11-2	TRBD1	TRBJ1-6	CASRHSGTDNSPLHF	TGTGCCAGCAGACACTCCGGGACAGATAATTCACCCCTCCACTTT
.	TRBV28	.	TRBJ2-5	CASRQGAEETQYF	TGTGCCAGCAGACAGGGTGCTGAAGAGACCCAGTACTTC
.	TRBV14	TRBD1	TRBJ1-6	CASSQGTGGTSPLHF	TGTGCCAGCAGCCAAGGGACAGGGGGCACTTCACCCCTCCACTTT
.	TRBV6-5	.	TRBJ2-1	CASTPDSAQYNEQFF	TGTGCCAGCACCCCAGACTCGGCTCAGTACAATGAGCAGTTCTTC
.	TRBV4-3	.	TRBJ2-3	CASSQERPQAEFTDTQYF	TGCGCCAGCAGCCAAGAGCGGCCTCAAGCGGAGTTCACAGATACGCAGTATTTT
few	TRBV30	.	TRBJ2-2	CAWSIGGPGELFF	TGTGCCTGGAGTATCGGTGGCCCCGGGGAGCTGTTTTTT
.	TRBV9	.	TRBJ1-6	CASSPLADPSSLSPLHF	TGTGCCAGCAGCCCCCTGGCAGACCCCTCCAGCTTGTCACCCCTCCACTTT
.	TRBV29-1	.	TRBJ1-2	CSVGQDAGGYTF	TGCAGCGTTGGACAGGATGCGGGTGGCTACACCTTC
.	TRBV10-3	.	TRBJ1-1	CAISIEDTEAFF	TGTGCCATCAGTATAGAGGACACTGAAGCTTTCTTT
.	TRBV30	TRBD1	TRBJ1-6	CASPTGQAGSPLHF	TGTGCCTCCCCTACGGGACAGGCGGGTTCACCCCTCCACTTT
.	TRBV4-1	TRBD1	TRBJ2-7	CAGTGGVYEQYF	TGCGCCGGGACAGGGGGGGTCTACGAGCAGTACTTC
few	TRBV6-1	.	TRBJ1-6	CASSETGFSYNSPLHF	TGTGCCAGCAGTGAAACAGGGTTCTCCTATAATTCACCCCTCCACTTT
few	TRBV10-3	.	TRBJ2-7	CAIKGDLSYEQYF	TGTGCCATCAAAGGGGACCTCTCCTACGAGCAGTACTTC
.	TRBV20-1	.	TRBJ2-5	CSARTETQYF	TGCAGTGCTAGAACAGAGACCCAGTACTTC
.	TRBV29-1	.	TRBJ2-3	CSVETSRGTDTQYF	TGCAGCGTTGAAACGAGTCGGGGAACAGATACGCAGTATTTT
.	TRBV7-3	TRBD1	TRBJ2-2	CASSTGQPTGELFF	TGTGCCAGCAGCACGGGACAGCCCACCGGGGAGCTGTTTTTT
few	TRBV27	TRBD1	TRBJ2-4	CASSSDRGREYF	TGTGCCAGCAGTTCCGACAGGGGAAGGGAGTACTTC
once	TRBV7-8	TRBD1	TRBJ1-1	CASSLSGQGWTEAFF	TGTGCCAGCAGCTTATCAGGACAGGGGTGGACTGAAGCTTTCTTT
few	TRBV6-5	.	TRBJ2-7	CASSSVRSYEQYF	TGTGCCAGCAGTTCGGTCCGCTCCTACGAGCAGTACTTC
few	TRBV6-1	.	TRBJ2-3	CASSEFSGGVTDTQYF	TGTGCCAGCAGTGAATTTAGTGGGGGCGTGACAGATACGCAGTATTTT
.	TRBV19	.	TRBJ2-7	CASSGPYEQYF	TGTGCCAGTAGTGGCCCCTACGAGCAGTACTTC
.	TRBV5-8	.	TRBJ2-3	CASKLSGSSADTQYF	TGTGCCAGCAAGCTTAGTGGGTCTAGCGCAGATACGCAGTATTTT
.	TRBV19	.	TRBJ1-4	CASSPREEEKLFF	TGTGCCAGTAGTCCACGGGAGGAGGAAAAACTGTTTTTT
.	TRBV4-3	.	TRBJ1-1	CASSPEDGSGKNTEAFF	TGCGCCAGCAGCCCAGAAGATGGATCCGGGAAGAACACTGAAGCTTTCTTT
.	TRBV7-2	.	TRBJ2-5	CASSTGFRRLQYF	TGTGCCAGCAGCACGGGGTTTCGACGCCTCCAGTACTTC
.	TRBV7-6	.	TRBJ1-4	CASSLAWGDNEKLFF	TGTGCCAGCAGCTTAGCGTGGGGGGATAATGAAAAACTGTTTTTT
.	TRBV2	.	TRBJ2-3	CASSIGLHSTDTQYF	TGTGCCAGCAGCATTGGCCTTCATAGCACAGATACGCAGTATTTT
.	TRBV29-1	.	TRBJ2-1	CSVRAGGNEQFF	TGCAGCGTCCGGGCCGGCGGCAATGAGCAGTTCTTC
.	TRBV27	.	TRBJ2-3	CASSWQGFTDTQYF	TGTGCCAGCAGTTGGCAGGGCTTCACAGATACGCAGTATTTT
.	TRBV5-4	.	TRBJ1-3	CASSLEGEFSGNTIYF	TGTGCCAGCAGCTTGGAAGGGGAATTCTCTGGAAACACCATATATTTT
.	TRBV7-2	.	TRBJ1-2	CASSLVGGPNYGYTF	TGTGCCAGCAGCTTAGTTGGGGGGCCTAACTATGGCTACACCTTC
.	TRBV9	.	TRBJ1-1	CASSDPSNTEAFF	TGTGCCAGCAGTGACCCTTCGAACACTGAAGCTTTCTTT
.	TRBV10-1	.	TRBJ2-7	CASSVSEQYF	TGCGCCAGCAGTGTTTCCGAGCAGTACTTC
.	TRBV7-8	TRBD1	TRBJ1-4	CASSPLPGQVDNEKLFF	TGTGCCAGCAGCCCTCTCCCGGGACAGGTGGATAATGAAAAACTGTTTTTT
once	TRBV15	TRBD1	TRBJ1-4	CATSREPLGQGVIEKLFF	TGTGCCACCAGCAGAGAACCTCTAGGACAGGGGGTGATTGAAAAACTGTTTTTT
.	TRBV6-1	.	TRBJ1-2	CASSQTGGLAYGYTF	TGTGCCAGCAGTCAAACGGGGGGACTCGCCTATGGCTACACCTTC
.	TRBV19	TRBD1	TRBJ1-4	CASSGRQGEEKLFF	TGTGCCAGTAGTGGAAGGCAGGGGGAAGAAAAACTGTTTTTT
.	TRBV28	.	TRBJ1-2	CASSDPTPLGGYTF	TGTGCCAGCAGCGACCCGACACCTTTGGGAGGCTACACCTTC